This T cell receptor (beta chain) emerged from a study of OX40 agonist ivuxolimab in advanced cancers. Study background: With ivuxolimab, an agonistic anti-OX40 (CD134) antibody, patients were treated. Three individuals attained partial responses, comprising one hepatocellular carcinoma case and two cutaneous melanoma cases. Study-wide results and caveats: Low levels of normalized T-cell clonal expansion also appeared in some nonresponders.

About this clone: Its antigen is unidentified.

Sequencing was performed with immunoSEQ multiplex PCR; in TCRdb, only in-frame clones are kept and a portion is missing. Among around 60,000 clones listed, approximately 91% were seen once. Trimming at V came to 7 bases and at J to 3 bases, leaving 7 bases not matched to a gene. The length of the CDR3 is 13 residues. Germline V gene lookup returns CDR1 SQVTM and CDR2 ANQGSEA. Sequenced here: CD4+ or CD8+ T cells sorted from blood, sampled in a trial of the OX40 agonist ivuxolimab. The rearrangement links TRBV29-1 to TRBJ2-3, with 7 bases lining up with TRBD2. The TCR comes from an adult with an advanced solid tumor such as melanoma, head and neck, liver or kidney cancer. The CDR3 spells CSGLAASTDTQYF. In DNA form, the CDR3 reads TGCAGCGGTCTAGCGGCCTCAACAGATACGCAGTATTTT.